These 30 T cell receptor beta chains originate from one sample sequenced in a study of T cell responses to AZD1222 COVID-19 vaccine. This table comes from immunoSEQ multiplex PCR, and its TCRdb copy is limited to in-frame clones, with some not included. Of more than 150,000 clones in the sample, around 93% were seen once. This specimen consisted of peripheral blood, obtained on day 0 of AZD1222 vaccination. These receptors were collected from an adult in good health.

The chain is built from TRBV9 and TRBJ2-1; the D call may be TRBD1 or TRBD2 (5 bases each). CDR3 length: 14 amino acids. Trimming cost V 4 bases and J 4 bases, with 12 bases left between them. Germline loops: CDR1 SGDLS, CDR2 YYNGEE. As DNA, the CDR3 is TGTGCCAGCAGCTGGGACGGGGTATACAATGAGCAGTTCTTC. This encodes CASSWDGVYNEQFF.

The chain is built from TRBV7-9 and TRBJ2-3, with D unclear. V lost 2 bases and J 1 base, leaving 10 bases between the germline ends. CDR1 SEHNR and CDR2 FQNEAQ come from the germline V gene (reference sequence). This CDR3 is 15 amino acids long. The DNA for the CDR3 is TGTGCCAGCAGCTTACCAGTTTTCGGCACAGATACGCAGTATTTT. Its translation is CASSLPVFGTDTQYF.

The rearrangement joins TRBV19 to TRBJ1-2; perhaps TRBD1 as D (5 bases). The CDR3 is 12 amino acids. The germline V gene encodes CDR1 LNHDA and CDR2 SQIVND (reference sequence). Deletions cut 10 bases from V and 1 base from J, with 10 bases between. This CDR3 reads CATGTVNYGYTF. In nucleotides, the CDR3 is TGTGCCACCGGGACGGTTAACTATGGCTACACCTTC.

This chain links TRBV3-1 (or the pseudogene TRBV3-2) with TRBJ2-1; no reliable D call. CDR3 length: 14 amino acids. Germline V lookup: CDR1 LGHDT, CDR2 YNNKEL (reference sequence). V lost 0 bases and J 4 bases, leaving 7 bases between the germline ends. This CDR3 is CASSQERSYNEQFF. The CDR3 bases are TGTGCCAGCAGCCAAGAGAGGAGTTACAATGAGCAGTTCTTC.

The chain combines TRBV27 with TRBJ1-1, with a possible D match to TRBD1 (6 bases). The CDR3 consists of 13 residues. The V end was cut by 8 bases, the J end by 2 bases, with 12 bases between. Germline V gene data show CDR1 as MNHEY and CDR2 as SMNVEV (reference sequence). The CDR3 DNA is TGTGCCAGCGGCTCGGACAGAAACACTGAAGCTTTCTTT. This gives the protein CASGSDRNTEAFF.

The chain recombines TRBV11-1 with TRBJ2-5; TRBD2 aligns across 11 bases. Germline lookup yields CDR1 SGHAT and CDR2 FQDESV (reference sequence). The CDR3 extends over 15 amino acids. Trimming removed 7 bases from V and 2 bases from J; junction bases left unmatched: 6. The chain's CDR3 is CASTRGLADQETQYF. CDR3 nucleotides: TGTGCCAGCACACGGGGACTAGCGGATCAAGAGACCCAGTACTTC.

V gene TRBV18 combines with J gene TRBJ1-2; TRBD1 agrees at 10 bases. V was clipped by 1 base and J by 2 bases; unmatched bases: 7. The length of the CDR3 is 17 residues. Germline assignment: CDR1 KGHSH and CDR2 LQKENI. This CDR3 is CASSPLPPGQGNYGYTF. CDR3 nucleotide sequence: TGTGCCAGCTCACCACTTCCGCCGGGACAGGGGAACTATGGCTACACCTTC.

As regards this clone: Other nucleotide sequences in the sample specify the same CDR3. This sequence joins TRBV29-1 and TRBJ1-2; D uncertain. Germline V gene data show CDR1 as SQVTM and CDR2 as ANQGSEA. Trimming stripped 6 bases from V and 5 bases from J, with 10 bases between. The CDR3 is made up of 11 amino acids. The CDR3: CSVGSGYGYTF. The CDR3 nucleotides read TGCAGCGTCGGCTCGGGATATGGCTACACCTTC.

The chain combines TRBV29-1 with TRBJ2-7, with 7 nucleotides matching TRBD1. Germline V gives CDR1 SQVTM, CDR2 ANQGSEA. The CDR3 covers 14 residues. As DNA, the CDR3 is TGCAGTATTAGGCCCCGGTCAGGGGGTTACGAGCAGTACTTC. Amino acids: CSIRPRSGGYEQYF.

The V gene is TRBV6-2 or TRBV6-3, the J gene TRBJ2-4; tentatively, D is TRBD1 (5 bases). The CDR3 sequence is 20 residues long. Between the trimmed V and J ends, which lost 2 bases and 0 bases, there was a span of 23 bases. The V gene's germline CDR1 is MNHEY and CDR2 SVGEGT. In nucleotides, the CDR3 is TGTGCCAGCAGTTACACCCGACTGGGGCCGAGCGTAGTAGCCAAAAACATTCAGTACTTC. Protein: CASSYTRLGPSVVAKNIQYF.

V usage is TRBV2 and J usage is TRBJ1-1, with D unclear. The CDR3 covers 15 residues. Germline CDR1 SNHLY, CDR2 FYNNEI. The ends were cut back, 11 bases at V and 1 base at J, with 20 bases in the middle. Written as DNA, the CDR3 is TGTGCCCACACAACCTCGGGGTTCGAGAACACTGAAGCTTTCTTT. Its protein is CAHTTSGFENTEAFF.

V and J are TRBV10-3 and TRBJ1-1, with 12 bases identical to TRBD1. This CDR3 region has 16 residues. Germline lookup yields CDR1 ENHRY and CDR2 SYGVKD. V lost 10 bases to trimming and J lost 2 bases; unmatched junction nucleotides: 11. The CDR3 bases are TGTGCCACGACGGGACAGGGGGCTACCTCCAACACTGAAGCTTTCTTT. Amino acid sequence: CATTGQGATSNTEAFF.

V and J are TRBV27 and TRBJ2-7, with 10 bases aligning to TRBD1. Germline values: CDR1 MNHEY, CDR2 SMNVEV (reference sequence). There are 14 residues in the CDR3. The V segment lost 2 bases and the J segment 5 bases; nucleotides outside the gene matches: 3. CDR3 loop: CASSLDRGLNEQYF. In DNA form, the CDR3 reads TGTGCCAGCAGTTTAGACAGGGGGCTGAACGAGCAGTACTTC.

The chain has TRBV9 and TRBJ2-3; D is unresolved. CDR3 size: 13 residues. V lost 3 bases and J 6 bases, leaving 11 bases between the germline ends. Germline CDR1 reads SGDLS; CDR2 reads YYNGEE. CDR3 sequence: CASSANDGDTQYF. DNA for the CDR3: TGTGCCAGCAGCGCCAATGACGGGGATACGCAGTATTTT.

This rearrangement joins TRBV6-5 to TRBJ1-2, with 10 positions matching TRBD1. Germline trimming cut 5 bases from V and 8 bases from J; bases unmatched to any gene: 8. Germline values: CDR1 MNHEY, CDR2 SVGAGI. The CDR3 runs to 14 residues. This CDR3 is CASSPHDRGRGYTF. The CDR3 DNA reads as TGTGCCAGCAGTCCGCACGACAGGGGGCGAGGCTACACCTTC.

This chain uses TRBV4-2 with TRBJ2-7; D remains unclear. Trimming shortened V by 0 bases and J by 3 bases, and 6 bases separated the two germline ends. Germline CDR1 and CDR2: LGHNA and YNFKEQ. The length of the CDR3 is 13 residues. The CDR3 region has the DNA TGTGCCAGCAGCCAAGATCGAGGCTACGAGCAGTACTTC. As protein: CASSQDRGYEQYF.

The chain couples TRBV5-6 to TRBJ2-6; D is perhaps TRBD1 (5 bases). Between the trimmed V and J ends, which lost 4 bases and 2 bases, there was a span of 13 bases. CDR1 SGHDT and CDR2 YYEEEE come from the germline V gene. The CDR3 has 16 residues. The DNA for the CDR3 is TGTGCCAGCAGCCTACCTAGGGGCACTGGGGCCAACGTCCTGACTTTC. It encodes CASSLPRGTGANVLTF.

The V gene is TRBV14, the J gene TRBJ1-6, with 7 bases fitting TRBD1. The junction had 7 bases not matched to a gene; V was cut back by 5 bases and J by 6 bases. Germline V gives CDR1 SGHDN, CDR2 FVKESK. The CDR3 extends over 15 amino acids. This CDR3 is CASSERDRSNSPLHF. The CDR3 nucleotides read TGTGCCAGCAGCGAGAGGGACAGAAGTAATTCACCCCTCCACTTT.

CDR3: CASSLGRADTQYF. The CDR3 DNA is TGTGCCAGCAGCTTGGGGCGGGCAGATACGCAGTATTTT. J is TRBJ2-3 and V is TRBV5-4; perhaps TRBD2 as D (5 bases). From germline, CDR1 is SGHNT and CDR2 YYREEE (reference sequence). Deletions cut 0 bases from V and 4 bases from J, with 6 bases between. CDR3 length: 13 amino acids.

V usage is TRBV28 and J usage is TRBJ2-1; 7 positions agree with TRBD2. Germline V lookup: CDR1 MDHEN, CDR2 SYDVKM. CDR3 size: 13 residues. Germline trimming cut 8 bases from V and 2 bases from J; bases unmatched to any gene: 3. CDR3 in amino acids: CASGRGPYNEQFF. In DNA, the CDR3 is TGTGCCAGCGGGAGGGGCCCCTACAATGAGCAGTTCTTC.

The chain carries TRBV7-9 and TRBJ2-5, with 7 nucleotides matching TRBD2. V dropped 1 base and J dropped 1; count of bases not matched to a gene: 6. The CDR3 totals 16 residues. CDR1 and CDR2 (germline): SEHNR, FQNEAQ (reference sequence). CDR3 bases: TGTGCCAGCAGCTTAGGGGGAAGCGGGGTCCAAGAGACCCAGTACTTC. Residues: CASSLGGSGVQETQYF.

The rearrangement links TRBV7-2 to TRBJ1-2; 8 nucleotides align to TRBD1. The junction had 2 bases not matched to a gene; V was cut back by 3 bases and J by 5 bases. CDR3 length equals 13 residues. Germline CDR1 is SGHTA and CDR2 is FQGNSA. CDR3 region: CASSFTGGYGYTF. The CDR3 DNA is TGTGCCAGCAGCTTCACAGGGGGATATGGCTACACCTTC.

V gene TRBV9 combines with J gene TRBJ2-7; tentatively, D is TRBD1 (6 bases). V shed 3 bases and J shed 3 bases, with 13 bases lying between them. Germline CDR1 SGDLS, CDR2 YYNGEE. The CDR3 is made up of 14 amino acids. The CDR3 loop is CASSATGQIYEQYF. CDR3 in DNA: TGTGCCAGCAGCGCCACGGGACAAATCTACGAGCAGTACTTC.

This chain uses TRBV24-1 with TRBJ1-2; D gene uncertain. Germline V gene lookup returns CDR1 KGHDR and CDR2 SFDVKD. The V and J ends lost 7 bases and 8 bases respectively, with 10 bases between them. The CDR3 extends over 11 amino acids. The CDR3 coding sequence is TGTGCCACCAGCTCCCTGGGGGGCTACACCTTC. This sequence encodes CATSSLGGYTF.

This clone has a single count. V is TRBV28 and J is TRBJ2-1; 11 nucleotides align to TRBD2. The CDR3 is 15 residues long. The ends lost 8 bases at V and 8 bases at J; junction bases unmatched: 11. Per germline, CDR1 MDHEN and CDR2 SYDVKM. CDR3 in amino acids: CASGQASGRWDEQFF. The CDR3 nucleotides read TGTGCCAGCGGCCAGGCTAGCGGGAGGTGGGATGAGCAGTTCTTC.

The rearrangement uses TRBV9 and TRBJ1-1; D is undetermined. Trimming took 2 bases from V and 2 from J, leaving 7 bases between them. Germline V gives CDR1 SGDLS, CDR2 YYNGEE. This CDR3 is 13 amino acids long. The CDR3 DNA is TGTGCCAGCAGCGTTCAGGTTAACACTGAAGCTTTCTTT. This sequence encodes CASSVQVNTEAFF.

The chain employs TRBV6-2 or TRBV6-3 and TRBJ2-1; TRBD2 matches 13 bases. The CDR3 consists of 18 residues. CDR1 is MNHEY, CDR2 SVGEGT, per germline. V shed 4 bases and J 7 bases; nucleotides not matched to a gene: 13. The CDR3 DNA reads as TGTGCCAGCAGTTTACATTGGACTAGCGGGAGACTTGGGAATGAGCAGTTCTTC. It codes for CASSLHWTSGRLGNEQFF.

The chain employs TRBV7-2 and TRBJ2-7; tentatively, D is TRBD2 (6 bases). The V gene lost 0 bases and the J gene lost 7 bases, with 10 bases spanning the gap. The germline V gene encodes CDR1 SGHTA and CDR2 FQGNSA. The length of the CDR3 is 13 residues. For the CDR3, the DNA is TGTGCCAGCAGCTTAGCGGTTAGCGGTGAGCAGTACTTC. It specifies CASSLAVSGEQYF.

The chain combines TRBV2 with TRBJ1-5; D gene uncertain. The length of the CDR3 is 14 residues. CDR1 and CDR2 from the germline V gene are SNHLY and FYNNEI. The V and J ends lost 3 bases and 4 bases respectively, with 10 bases between them. Written as DNA, the CDR3 is TGTGCCAGCAGTGATTTTGGTAAAAATCAGCCCCAGCATTTT. It specifies CASSDFGKNQPQHF. Based on the CDR3 plus reference TRBV2 and TRBJ1-5, the full variable domain is EPEVTQTPSHQVTQMGQEVILRCVPISNHLYFYWYRQILGQKVEFLVSFYNNEISEKSEIFDDQFSVERPDGSNFTLKIRSTKLEDSAMYFCASSDFGKNQPQHFGDGTRLSIL.

The rearrangement links TRBV2 to TRBJ1-4; D is possibly TRBD1 (5 bases). Between the trimmed V and J ends, which lost 0 bases and 11 bases, there was a span of 13 bases. Germline CDR1 is SNHLY and CDR2 is FYNNEI. This CDR3 contains 14 residues. This chain's CDR3 is CASSEALLGDKLFF. The CDR3 DNA is TGTGCCAGCAGTGAAGCGCTTCTGGGGGACAAACTGTTTTTT.